Here is one TCR beta chain with its context. Membership in each cohort depended on participant-reported clinical history. This specimen belongs to a study of blood T cell repertoires in COVID-19. Per the study methods: Nucleated cell number was recorded as an estimate derived from reference gene primer amplification. Sequenced by immunoSEQ multiplex PCR; TCRdb stores in-frame clones only, minus some. From that table come the V and J calls and clone size; the DNA was used to work out D and trimming. The sample includes some 300,000 clones, nearly 90% of them seen just once. This CDR3 is built from 16 residues.

This receptor was obtained from a woman aged 50 to 65 who had been exposed to COVID-19. J is TRBJ2-7 and V is TRBV12-2; the table names TRBD2, a call not compared with the DNA. TRBV12-2 is termed a pseudogene. Sequencing input: PBMCs or T cells enriched from blood (not recorded which). The CDR3, as DNA: TGTGCAAGTCGCAAAGACGGATTAGCCTCCTCCTACGAGCAGTACTTC. Protein sequence: CASRKDGLASSYEQYF.